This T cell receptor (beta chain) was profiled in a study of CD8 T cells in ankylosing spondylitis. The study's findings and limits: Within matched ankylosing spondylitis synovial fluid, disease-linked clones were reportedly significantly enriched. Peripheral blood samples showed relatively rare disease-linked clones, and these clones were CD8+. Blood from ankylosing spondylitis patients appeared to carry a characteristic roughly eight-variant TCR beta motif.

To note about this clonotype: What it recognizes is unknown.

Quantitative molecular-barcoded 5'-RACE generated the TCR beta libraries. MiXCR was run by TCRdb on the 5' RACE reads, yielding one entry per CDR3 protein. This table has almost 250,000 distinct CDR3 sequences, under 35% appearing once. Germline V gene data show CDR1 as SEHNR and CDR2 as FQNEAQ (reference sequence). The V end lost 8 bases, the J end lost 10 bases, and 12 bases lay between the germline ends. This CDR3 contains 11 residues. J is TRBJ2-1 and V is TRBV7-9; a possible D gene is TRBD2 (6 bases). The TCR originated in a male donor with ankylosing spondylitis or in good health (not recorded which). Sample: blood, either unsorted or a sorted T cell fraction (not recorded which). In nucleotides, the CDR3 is TGTGCCAGCGACCGGGGGTCCGAGCAGTTCTTC. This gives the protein CASDRGSEQFF.